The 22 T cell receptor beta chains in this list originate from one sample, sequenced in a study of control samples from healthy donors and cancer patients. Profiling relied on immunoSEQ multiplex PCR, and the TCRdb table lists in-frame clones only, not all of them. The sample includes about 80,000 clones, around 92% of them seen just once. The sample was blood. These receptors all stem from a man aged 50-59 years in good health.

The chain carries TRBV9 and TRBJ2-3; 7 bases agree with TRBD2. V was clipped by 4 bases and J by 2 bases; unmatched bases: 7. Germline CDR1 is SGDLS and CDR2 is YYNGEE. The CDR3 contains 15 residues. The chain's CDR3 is CASSPSGVLTDTQYF. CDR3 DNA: TGTGCCAGCAGCCCTAGCGGAGTCCTCACAGATACGCAGTATTTT.

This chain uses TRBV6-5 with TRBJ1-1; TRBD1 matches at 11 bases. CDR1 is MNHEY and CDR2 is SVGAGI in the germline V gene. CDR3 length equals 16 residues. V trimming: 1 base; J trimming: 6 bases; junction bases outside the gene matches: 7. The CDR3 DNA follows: TGTGCCAGCAGTTACTATGGACAGGGGGCGGGGGCTGAAGCTTTCTTT. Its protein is CASSYYGQGAGAEAFF.

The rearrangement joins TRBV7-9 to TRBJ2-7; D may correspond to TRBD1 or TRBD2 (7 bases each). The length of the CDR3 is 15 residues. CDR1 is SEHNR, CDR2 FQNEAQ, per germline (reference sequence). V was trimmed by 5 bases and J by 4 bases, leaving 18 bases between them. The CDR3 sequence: CASSPQGGGWYEQYF. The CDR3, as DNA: TGTGCCAGCAGCCCCCAGGGGGGGGGCTGGTACGAGCAGTACTTC.

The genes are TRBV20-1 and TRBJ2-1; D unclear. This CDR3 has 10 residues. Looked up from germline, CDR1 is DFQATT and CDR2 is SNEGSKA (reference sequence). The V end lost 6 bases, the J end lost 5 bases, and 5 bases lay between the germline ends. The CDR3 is CSALDNEQFF. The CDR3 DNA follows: TGCAGTGCCCTTGACAATGAGCAGTTCTTC.

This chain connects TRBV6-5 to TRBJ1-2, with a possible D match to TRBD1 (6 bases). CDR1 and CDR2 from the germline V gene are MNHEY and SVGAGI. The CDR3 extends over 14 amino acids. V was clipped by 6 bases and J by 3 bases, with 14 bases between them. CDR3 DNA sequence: TGTGCCAGCAGGCCGGGACACAGAGACTATGGCTACACCTTC. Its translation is CASRPGHRDYGYTF.

The CDR3, as DNA: TGCGCCAGCAGCCCGTTTATGACGGGGGACTCCTACGAGCAGTACTTC. Its translation: CASSPFMTGDSYEQYF. The chain joins TRBV5-1 to TRBJ2-7; a possible D gene is TRBD2 (6 bases). The CDR3 sequence is 16 residues long. V lost 4 bases and J 0 bases, leaving 17 bases between the germline ends. Germline lookup yields CDR1 SGHRS and CDR2 YFSETQ.

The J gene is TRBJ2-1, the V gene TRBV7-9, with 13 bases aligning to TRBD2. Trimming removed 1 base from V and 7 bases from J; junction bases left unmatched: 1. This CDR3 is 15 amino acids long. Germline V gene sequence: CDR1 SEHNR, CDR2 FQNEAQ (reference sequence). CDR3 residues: CASSLGTSGGNEQFF. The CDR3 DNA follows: TGTGCCAGCAGCTTAGGGACTAGCGGGGGTAATGAGCAGTTCTTC.

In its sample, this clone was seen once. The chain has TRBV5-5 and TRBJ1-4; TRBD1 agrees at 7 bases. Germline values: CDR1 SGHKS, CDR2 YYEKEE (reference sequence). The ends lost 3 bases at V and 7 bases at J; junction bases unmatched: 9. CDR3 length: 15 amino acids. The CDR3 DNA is TGTGCCAGCAGCTCAGCAGGGGGAGTCCGTGAAAAACTGTTTTTT. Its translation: CASSSAGGVREKLFF.

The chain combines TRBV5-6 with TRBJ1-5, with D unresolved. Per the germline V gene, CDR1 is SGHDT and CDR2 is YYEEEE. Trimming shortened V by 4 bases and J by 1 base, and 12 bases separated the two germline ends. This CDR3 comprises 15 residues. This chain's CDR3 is CASSDGPGSNQPQHF. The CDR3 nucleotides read TGTGCCAGCAGCGACGGACCCGGGAGCAATCAGCCCCAGCATTTT.

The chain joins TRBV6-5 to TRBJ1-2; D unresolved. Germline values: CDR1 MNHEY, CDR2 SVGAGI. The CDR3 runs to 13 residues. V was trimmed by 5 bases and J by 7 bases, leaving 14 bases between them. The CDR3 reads CASSPRSYTGYTF. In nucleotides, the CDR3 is TGTGCCAGCAGTCCTCGGAGTTATACTGGCTACACCTTC.

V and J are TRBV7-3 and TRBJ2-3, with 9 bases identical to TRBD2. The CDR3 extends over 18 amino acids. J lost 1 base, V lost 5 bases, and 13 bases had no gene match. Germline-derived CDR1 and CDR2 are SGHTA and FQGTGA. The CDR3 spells CASSVRAGGGAGTDTQYF. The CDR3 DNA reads TGTGCCAGCAGCGTGAGGGCCGGCGGGGGGGCGGGCACAGATACGCAGTATTTT.

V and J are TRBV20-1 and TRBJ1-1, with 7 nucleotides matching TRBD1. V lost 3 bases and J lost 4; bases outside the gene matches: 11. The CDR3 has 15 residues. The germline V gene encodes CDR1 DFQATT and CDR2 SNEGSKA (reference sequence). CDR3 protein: CSASATGDSGTEAFF. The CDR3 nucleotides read TGCAGTGCTAGTGCCACAGGGGACAGTGGCACTGAAGCTTTCTTT.

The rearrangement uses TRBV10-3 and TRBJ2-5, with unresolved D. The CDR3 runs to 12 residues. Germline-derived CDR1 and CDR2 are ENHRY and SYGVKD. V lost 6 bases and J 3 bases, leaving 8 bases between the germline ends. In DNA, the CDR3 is TGTGCCATCAGCAGAGGAGAAGAGACCCAGTACTTC. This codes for CAISRGEETQYF.

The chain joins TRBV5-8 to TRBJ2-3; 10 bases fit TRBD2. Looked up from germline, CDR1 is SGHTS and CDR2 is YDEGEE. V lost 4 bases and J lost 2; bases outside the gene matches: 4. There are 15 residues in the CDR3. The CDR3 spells CASSRGTSATDTQYF. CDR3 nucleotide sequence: TGTGCCAGCAGCAGGGGGACTAGCGCCACAGATACGCAGTATTTT.

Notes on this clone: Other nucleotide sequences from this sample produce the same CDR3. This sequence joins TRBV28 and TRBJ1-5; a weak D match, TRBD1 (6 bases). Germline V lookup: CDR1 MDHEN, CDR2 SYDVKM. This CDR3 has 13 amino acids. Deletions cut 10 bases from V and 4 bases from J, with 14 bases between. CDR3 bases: TGTGCCATTTCAGGGGCTGGGAATCAGCCCCAGCATTTT. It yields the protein CAISGAGNQPQHF.

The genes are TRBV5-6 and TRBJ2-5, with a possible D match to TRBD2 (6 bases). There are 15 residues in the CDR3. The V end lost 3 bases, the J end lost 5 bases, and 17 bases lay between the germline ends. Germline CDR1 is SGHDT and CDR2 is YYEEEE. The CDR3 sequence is CASSYDTEEGETQYF. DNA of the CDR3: TGTGCCAGCAGCTATGACACGGAGGAGGGGGAGACCCAGTACTTC. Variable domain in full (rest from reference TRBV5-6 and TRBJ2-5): DAGVTQSPTHLIKTRGQQVTLRCSPKSGHDTVSWYQQALGQGPQFIFQYYEEEERQRGNFPDRFSGHQFPNYSSELNVNALLLGDSALYLCASSYDTEEGETQYFGPGTRLLVL.

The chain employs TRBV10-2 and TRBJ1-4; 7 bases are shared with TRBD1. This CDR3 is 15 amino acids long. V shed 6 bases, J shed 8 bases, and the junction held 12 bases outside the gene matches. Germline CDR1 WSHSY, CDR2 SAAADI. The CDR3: CASRPGQAGWEKLFF. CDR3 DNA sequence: TGCGCCAGCAGGCCCGGACAGGCGGGGTGGGAAAAACTGTTTTTT.

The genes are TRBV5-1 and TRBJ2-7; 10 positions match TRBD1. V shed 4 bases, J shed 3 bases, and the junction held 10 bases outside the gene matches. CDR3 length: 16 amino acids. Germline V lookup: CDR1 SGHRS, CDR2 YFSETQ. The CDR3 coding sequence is TGCGCCAGCAGCCCGAGTGGGACAGGGGCGATCTACGAGCAGTACTTC. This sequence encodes CASSPSGTGAIYEQYF. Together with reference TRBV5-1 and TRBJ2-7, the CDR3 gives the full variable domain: KAGVTQTPRYLIKTRGQQVTLSCSPISGHRSVSWYQQTPGQGLQFLFEYFSETQRNKGNFPGRFSGRQFSNSRSEMNVSTLELGDSALYLCASSPSGTGAIYEQYFGPGTRLTVT.

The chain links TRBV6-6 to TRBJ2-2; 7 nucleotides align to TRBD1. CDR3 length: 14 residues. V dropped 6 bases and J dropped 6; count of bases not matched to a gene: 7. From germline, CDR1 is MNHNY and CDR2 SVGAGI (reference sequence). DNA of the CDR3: TGTGCCAGCAGGCAAACAGGGGATGCCGGGGAGCTGTTTTTT. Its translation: CASRQTGDAGELFF.

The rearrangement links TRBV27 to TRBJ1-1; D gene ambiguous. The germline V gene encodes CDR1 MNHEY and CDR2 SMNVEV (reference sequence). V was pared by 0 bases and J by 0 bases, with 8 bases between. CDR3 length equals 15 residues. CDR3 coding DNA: TGTGCCAGCAGTTTATCTGGAGGAATGAACACTGAAGCTTTCTTT. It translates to CASSLSGGMNTEAFF.

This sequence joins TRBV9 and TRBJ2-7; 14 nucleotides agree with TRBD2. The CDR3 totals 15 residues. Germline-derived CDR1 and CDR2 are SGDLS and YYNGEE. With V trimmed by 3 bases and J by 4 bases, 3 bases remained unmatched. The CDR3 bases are TGTGCCAGCAGCGAGGGGACTAGCGGGGGTTACGAGCAGTACTTC. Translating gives CASSEGTSGGYEQYF. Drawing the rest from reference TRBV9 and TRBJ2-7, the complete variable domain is DSGVTQTPKHLITATGQRVTLRCSPRSGDLSVYWYQQSLDQGLQFLIQYYNGEERAKGNILERFSAQQFPDLHSELNLSSLELGDSALYFCASSEGTSGGYEQYFGPGTRLTVT.

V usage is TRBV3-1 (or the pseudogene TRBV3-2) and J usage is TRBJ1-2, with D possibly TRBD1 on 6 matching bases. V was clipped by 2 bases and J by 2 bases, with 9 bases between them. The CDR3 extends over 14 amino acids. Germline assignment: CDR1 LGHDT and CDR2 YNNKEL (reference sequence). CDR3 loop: CASSQSGGNYGYTF. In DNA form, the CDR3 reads TGTGCCAGCAGCCAATCGGGGGGCAACTATGGCTACACCTTC.